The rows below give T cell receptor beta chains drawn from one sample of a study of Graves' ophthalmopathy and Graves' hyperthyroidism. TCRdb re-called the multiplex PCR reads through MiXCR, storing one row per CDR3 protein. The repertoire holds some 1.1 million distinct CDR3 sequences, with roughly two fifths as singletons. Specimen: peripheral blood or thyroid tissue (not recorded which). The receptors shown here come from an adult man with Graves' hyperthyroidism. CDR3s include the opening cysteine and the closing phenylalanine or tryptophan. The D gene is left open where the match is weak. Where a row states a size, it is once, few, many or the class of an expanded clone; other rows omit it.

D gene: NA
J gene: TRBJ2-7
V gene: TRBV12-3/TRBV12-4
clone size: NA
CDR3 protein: CASSPDIGLLYEQYF
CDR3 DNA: TGTGCCAGCAGTCCAGACATCGGACTTCTATACGAGCAGTACTTC

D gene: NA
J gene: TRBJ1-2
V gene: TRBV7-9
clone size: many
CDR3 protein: CASTPGGQGYTF
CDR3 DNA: TGTGCCAGCACCCCCGGGGGGCAAGGCTACACCTTC

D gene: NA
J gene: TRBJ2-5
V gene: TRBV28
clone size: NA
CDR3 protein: CASSTLGDPASVF
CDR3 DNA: TGTGCCAGCAGTACCCTCGGGGACCCAGCTTCGGTCTTC

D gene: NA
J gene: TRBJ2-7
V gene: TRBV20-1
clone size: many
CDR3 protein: CSARDPSGFGLMEQYF
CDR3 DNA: TGCAGTGCTAGAGATCCTTCAGGGTTCGGCTTAATGGAGCAGTACTTC

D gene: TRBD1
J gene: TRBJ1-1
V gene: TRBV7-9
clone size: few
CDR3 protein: CASSRSGTGYEAFF
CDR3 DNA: TGCGCCAGCAGCCGATCCGGGACAGGGTATGAAGCTTTCTTT

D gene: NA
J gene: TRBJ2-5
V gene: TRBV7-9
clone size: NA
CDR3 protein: CASSHTGTQETQYF
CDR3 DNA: TGTGCCAGCAGCCATACCGGGACTCAAGAGACCCAGTACTTC

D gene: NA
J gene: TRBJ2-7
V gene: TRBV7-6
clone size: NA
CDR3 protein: CASSSSQGRGHEQYF
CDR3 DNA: TGTGCCAGCAGCTCCTCGCAGGGAAGGGGTCACGAGCAGTACTTC

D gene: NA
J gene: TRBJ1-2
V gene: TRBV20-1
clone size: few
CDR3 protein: CSARSRGEYGYTF
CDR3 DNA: TGCAGTGCTAGAAGTAGAGGGGAGTATGGCTACACCTTC

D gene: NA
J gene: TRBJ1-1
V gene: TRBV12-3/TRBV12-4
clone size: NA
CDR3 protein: CASGPGREAFF
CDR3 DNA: TGTGCCAGCGGTCCGGGACGTGAAGCTTTCTTT

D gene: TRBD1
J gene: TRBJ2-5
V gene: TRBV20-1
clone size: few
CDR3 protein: CSASSTRGDRGRGTQYF
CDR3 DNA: TGCAGTGCTAGTTCAACCCGGGGAGACAGGGGAAGGGGGACCCAGTACTTC

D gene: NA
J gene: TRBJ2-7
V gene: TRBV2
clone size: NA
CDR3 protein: CASTGIGEQYF
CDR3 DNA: TGTGCCAGCACCGGGATCGGCGAGCAGTACTTC

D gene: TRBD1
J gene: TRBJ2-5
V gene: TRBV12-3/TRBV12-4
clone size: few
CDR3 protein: CASSRDRFQETQYF
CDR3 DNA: TGTGCCAGCAGTAGGGACAGATTTCAAGAGACCCAGTACTTC

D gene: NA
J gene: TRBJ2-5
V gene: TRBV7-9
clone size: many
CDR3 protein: CASSHRTLGGQETQYF
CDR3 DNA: TGTGCCAGCAGCCATCGGACGTTGGGGGGACAAGAGACCCAGTACTTC

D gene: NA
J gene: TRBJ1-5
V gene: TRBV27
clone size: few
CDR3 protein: CPSSLSSGNQPQHF
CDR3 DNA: TGTCCCAGCAGTTTATCCTCAGGCAATCAGCCCCAGCATTTT

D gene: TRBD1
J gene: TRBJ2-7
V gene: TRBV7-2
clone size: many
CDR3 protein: CASSLEGATYEQYF
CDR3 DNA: TGTGCCAGCAGCTTAGAGGGGGCTACCTACGAGCAGTACTTC

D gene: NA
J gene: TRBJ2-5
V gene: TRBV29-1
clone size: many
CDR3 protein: CSVGWETQYF
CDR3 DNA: TGCAGCGTTGGTTGGGAGACCCAGTACTTC

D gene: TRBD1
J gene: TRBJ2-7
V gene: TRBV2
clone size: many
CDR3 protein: CASRVGQGAREQYF
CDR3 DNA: TGTGCCAGCAGAGTAGGACAGGGGGCTCGTGAGCAGTACTTC

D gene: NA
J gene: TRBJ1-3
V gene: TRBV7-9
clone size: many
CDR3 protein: CASSLGGLRQAGNTIYF
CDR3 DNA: TGTGCCAGCAGCTTAGGGGGACTAAGACAGGCTGGAAACACCATATATTTT

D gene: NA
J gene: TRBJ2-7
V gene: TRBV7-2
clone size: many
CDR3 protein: CASSPRPGLHYEQYF
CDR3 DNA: TGTGCCAGCAGCCCCAGGCCAGGACTTCACTACGAGCAGTACTTC

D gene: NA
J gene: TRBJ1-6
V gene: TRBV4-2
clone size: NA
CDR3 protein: CASSQDPQYREYNSPLHF
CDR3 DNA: TGTGCCAGCAGCCAAGATCCCCAATATAGGGAGTATAATTCACCCCTCCACTTT

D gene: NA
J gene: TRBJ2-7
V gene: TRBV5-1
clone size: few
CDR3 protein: CASSLASGTSDAQYF
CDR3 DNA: TGCGCCAGCAGCTTGGCATCCGGGACAAGTGATGCGCAGTACTTC

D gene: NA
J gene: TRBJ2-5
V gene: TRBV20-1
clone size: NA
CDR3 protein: CSATVRDEETQYF
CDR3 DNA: TGCAGTGCTACCGTCCGGGACGAAGAGACCCAGTACTTC

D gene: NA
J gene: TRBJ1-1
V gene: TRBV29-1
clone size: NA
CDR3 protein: CSAGTPTNTEAFF
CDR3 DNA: TGCAGCGCCGGGACACCGACGAACACTGAAGCTTTCTTT

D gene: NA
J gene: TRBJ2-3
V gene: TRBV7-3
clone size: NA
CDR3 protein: CASSPTPQPGDTQYF
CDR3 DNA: TGTGCCAGCAGCCCCACACCCCAGCCCGGAGATACGCAGTATTTT

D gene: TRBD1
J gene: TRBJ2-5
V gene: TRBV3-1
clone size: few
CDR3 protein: CASSSRTGGSETQYF
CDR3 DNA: TGTGCCAGCAGCTCCCGGACAGGGGGAAGTGAGACCCAGTACTTC

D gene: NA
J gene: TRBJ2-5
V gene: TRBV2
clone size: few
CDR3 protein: CASGPQLALETQYF
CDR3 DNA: TGTGCCAGCGGGCCTCAGCTGGCCTTAGAGACCCAGTACTTC

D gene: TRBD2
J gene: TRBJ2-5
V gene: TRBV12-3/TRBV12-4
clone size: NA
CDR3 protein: CASSHPAGGQETQYF
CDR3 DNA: TGTGCCAGCAGCCACCCGGCGGGGGGACAAGAGACCCAGTACTTC

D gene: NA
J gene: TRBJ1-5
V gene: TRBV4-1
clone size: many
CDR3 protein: CASSQDLGGYQPQHF
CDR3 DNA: TGCGCCAGCAGCCAAGATCTTGGAGGCTATCAGCCCCAGCATTTT

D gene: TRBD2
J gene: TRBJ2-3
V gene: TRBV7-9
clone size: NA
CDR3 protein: CASSRGGLPDTQYF
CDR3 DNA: TGTGCCAGCAGCCGGGGGGGGCTCCCAGATACGCAGTATTTT

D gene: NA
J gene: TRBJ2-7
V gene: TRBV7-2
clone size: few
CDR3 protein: CASSQDRVTAYEQYF
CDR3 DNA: TGCGCCAGCAGCCAAGATAGGGTAACGGCCTACGAGCAGTACTTC

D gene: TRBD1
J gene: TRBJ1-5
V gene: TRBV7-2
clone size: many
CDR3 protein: CASSAGGILETQHF
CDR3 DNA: TGTGCCAGCAGCGCAGGGGGGATCCTAGAGACCCAGCATTTT

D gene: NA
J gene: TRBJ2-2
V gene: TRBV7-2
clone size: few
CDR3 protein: CASPCTEGTGELFF
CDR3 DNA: TGTGCCAGCCCGTGCACAGAGGGGACCGGGGAGCTGTTTTTT

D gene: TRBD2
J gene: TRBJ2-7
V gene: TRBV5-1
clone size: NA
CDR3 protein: CASSPEAPGGGAEQYF
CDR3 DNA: TGCGCCAGCAGCCCAGAGGCGCCGGGAGGGGGAGCCGAGCAGTACTTC

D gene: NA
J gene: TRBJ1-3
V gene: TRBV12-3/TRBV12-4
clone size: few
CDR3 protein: CASSARTFGNTIYF
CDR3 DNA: TGTGCCAGCAGTGCCCGGACCTTCGGAAACACCATATATTTT

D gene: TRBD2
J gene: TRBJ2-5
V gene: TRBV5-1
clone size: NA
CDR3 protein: CASRDTSGHQETQYF
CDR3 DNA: TGCGCCAGCAGGGATACTAGCGGACACCAAGAGACCCAGTACTTC

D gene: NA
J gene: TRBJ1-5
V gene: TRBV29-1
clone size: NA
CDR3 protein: CSLMGQPQHF
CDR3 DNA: TGCAGTTTAATGGGTCAGCCCCAGCATTTT

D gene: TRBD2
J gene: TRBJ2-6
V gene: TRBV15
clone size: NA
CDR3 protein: CATSRGGGTGANVLTF
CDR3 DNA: TGTGCCACCAGCAGAGGCGGGGGGACTGGGGCCAACGTCCTGACTTTC

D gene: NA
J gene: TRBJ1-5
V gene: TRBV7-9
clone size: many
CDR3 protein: CASSFGLRQGREQPQHF
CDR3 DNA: TGTGCCAGCAGCTTTGGTCTAAGGCAGGGGAGGGAACAGCCCCAGCATTTT

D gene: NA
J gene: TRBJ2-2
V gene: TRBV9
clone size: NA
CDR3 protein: CASSGLVRDPGELFF
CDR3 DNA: TGTGCCAGCAGCGGACTAGTGCGGGACCCCGGGGAGCTGTTTTTT

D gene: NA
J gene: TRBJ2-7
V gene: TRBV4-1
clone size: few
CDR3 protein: CASSQDRSAGEQYF
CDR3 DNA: TGCGCCAGCAGCCAAGATCGGTCCGCGGGGGAGCAGTACTTC

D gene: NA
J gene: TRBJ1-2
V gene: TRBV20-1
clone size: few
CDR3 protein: CSVTGNYGYTF
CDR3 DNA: TGCAGTGTAACCGGCAACTATGGCTACACCTTC

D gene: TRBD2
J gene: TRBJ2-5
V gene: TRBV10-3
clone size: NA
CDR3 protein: CASSPTLLAGGGGQETQYF
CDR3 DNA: TGTGCCAGCAGTCCAACCCTACTAGCGGGAGGAGGGGGCCAAGAGACCCAGTACTTC

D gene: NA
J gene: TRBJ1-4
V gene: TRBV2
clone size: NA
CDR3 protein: CASPTRLIATNEKLFF
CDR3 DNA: TGTGCCAGCCCCACTAGGCTGATTGCAACTAATGAAAAACTGTTTTTT

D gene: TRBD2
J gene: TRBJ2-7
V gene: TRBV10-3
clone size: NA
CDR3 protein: CAISETSGDFEQYF
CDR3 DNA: TGTGCCATCAGTGAGACTAGCGGCGATTTCGAGCAGTACTTC

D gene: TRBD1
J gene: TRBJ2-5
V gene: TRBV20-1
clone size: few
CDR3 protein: CSAIEPGQGETQYF
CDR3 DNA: TGCAGTGCCATCGAACCCGGACAGGGCGAGACCCAGTACTTC

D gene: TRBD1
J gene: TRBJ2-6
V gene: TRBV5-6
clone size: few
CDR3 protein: CASSPRDRVPSGANVLTF
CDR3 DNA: TGTGCCAGCAGCCCCCGGGACAGGGTCCCTTCTGGGGCCAACGTCCTGACTTTC

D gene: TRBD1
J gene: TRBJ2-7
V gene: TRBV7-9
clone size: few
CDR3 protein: CASSPNIGTEIYEQYF
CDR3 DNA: TGTGCCAGCAGCCCAAATATTGGGACAGAGATCTACGAGCAGTACTTC

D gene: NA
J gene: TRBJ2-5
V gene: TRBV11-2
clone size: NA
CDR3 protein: CASKRGRGTETQYF
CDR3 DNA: TGTGCCAGCAAGAGGGGTAGGGGGACGGAGACCCAGTACTTC

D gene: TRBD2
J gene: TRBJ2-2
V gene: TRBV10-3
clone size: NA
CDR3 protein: CAISGLAGVRELFF
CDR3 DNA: TGTGCCATCAGTGGCCTAGCGGGAGTCCGGGAGCTGTTTTTT

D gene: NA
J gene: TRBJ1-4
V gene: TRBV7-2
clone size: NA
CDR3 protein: CASSNPGRPVGEKLFF
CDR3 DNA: TGTGCCAGCAGTAACCCGGGGAGGCCAGTAGGAGAAAAACTGTTTTTT

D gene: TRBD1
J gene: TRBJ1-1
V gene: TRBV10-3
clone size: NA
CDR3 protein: CAISDLPRGTEAFF
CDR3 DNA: TGTGCCATCAGTGACTTGCCCAGGGGGACTGAAGCTTTCTTT

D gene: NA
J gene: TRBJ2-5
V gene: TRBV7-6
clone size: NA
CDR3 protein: CASSLVPGTQYF
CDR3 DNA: TGTGCCAGCAGCTTAGTGCCGGGAACCCAGTACTTC